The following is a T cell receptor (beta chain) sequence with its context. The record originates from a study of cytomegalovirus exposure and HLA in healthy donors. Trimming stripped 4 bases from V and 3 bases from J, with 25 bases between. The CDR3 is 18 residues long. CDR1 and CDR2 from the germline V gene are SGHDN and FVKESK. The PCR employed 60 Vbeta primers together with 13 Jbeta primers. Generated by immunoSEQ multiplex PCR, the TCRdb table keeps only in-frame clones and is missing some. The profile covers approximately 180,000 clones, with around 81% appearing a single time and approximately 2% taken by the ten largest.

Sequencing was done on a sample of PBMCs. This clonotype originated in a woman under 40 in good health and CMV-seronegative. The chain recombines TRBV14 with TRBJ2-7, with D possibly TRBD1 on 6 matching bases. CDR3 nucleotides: TGTGCCAGCAGCCCCCATCCGCTGCCTCCGGGACACTTCTACGAGCAGTACTTC. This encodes CASSPHPLPPGHFYEQYF.